Listed here are 13 T cell receptor beta chains from one sample, sequenced in a study of shared clonotypes between healthy human individuals. The assay was immunoSEQ multiplex PCR, and TCRdb's table has in-frame clones only and misses some. The sample includes approximately 1.1 million clones, approximately 78% of them seen just once. The sequenced material came from memory CD4+ T cells from PBMCs. The subset was: CD45RA-negative fraction. The receptors were gathered from a man between 18 and 29 years old in good health. Some clones in this sample may be carry-over from other donors' samples.

The rearrangement uses TRBV29-1 and TRBJ2-5; D is possibly TRBD2 (6 bases). The germline V and J ends were trimmed by 8 bases and 5 bases, with 18 bases remaining between them. The germline CDR1 and CDR2 sequences are SQVTM and ANQGSEA. This CDR3 spans 13 amino acids. The CDR3 DNA follows: TGCAGCAAAGGGGCGGGACCCGATGAGACCCAGTACTTC. Translating gives CSKGAGPDETQYF. The full variable domain, rest sourced from reference TRBV29-1 and TRBJ2-5, is SAVISQKPSRDICQRGTSLTIQCQVDSQVTMMFWYRQQPGQSLTLIATANQGSEATYESGFVIDKFPISRPNLTFSTLTVSNMSPEDSSIYLCSKGAGPDETQYFGPGTRLLVL.

The count of this clone is one. The chain has TRBV7-8 and TRBJ1-5; the D is unclear. Trimming took 3 bases from V and 0 from J, leaving 9 bases between them. This CDR3 is 15 amino acids long. Germline V lookup: CDR1 SGHVS, CDR2 FQNEAQ. CDR3 region: CASSFSGNSNQPQHF. DNA for the CDR3: TGTGCCAGCAGCTTTTCGGGGAATAGCAATCAGCCCCAGCATTTT.

J is TRBJ1-2 and V is TRBV27; a weak D match, TRBD1 (5 bases). Per the germline V gene, CDR1 is MNHEY and CDR2 is SMNVEV (reference sequence). The CDR3 sequence is 14 residues long. Trimming shortened V by 0 bases and J by 4 bases, and 9 bases separated the two germline ends. The CDR3 DNA sequence: TGTGCCAGCAGTTTATCAGGGACCTTCTATGGCTACACCTTC. It yields the protein CASSLSGTFYGYTF.

This clone was counted once. The V call is TRBV29-1, the J call TRBJ2-7; the D gene is possibly TRBD1 (5 bases). V shed 6 bases and J shed 1 base, with 13 bases lying between them. The length of the CDR3 is 13 residues. Germline CDR1 reads SQVTM; CDR2 reads ANQGSEA. The CDR3: CSVRQSPSYEQYF. The CDR3 coding sequence is TGCAGCGTGAGACAGTCCCCATCCTACGAGCAGTACTTC.

The chain links TRBV4-1 to TRBJ1-4; a possible D gene is TRBD1 (5 bases). Per germline, CDR1 MGHRA and CDR2 YSYEKL. V lost 3 bases, J lost 5 bases, and 22 bases lay in between. CDR3 length: 18 amino acids. The CDR3 nucleotides read TGCGCCAGCAGCCATCTACCCGGGGCCAAAGGACGCAATGAAAAACTGTTTTTT. This gives the protein CASSHLPGAKGRNEKLFF.

V gene TRBV14 combines with J gene TRBJ2-5; D uncertain. Germline V gene sequence: CDR1 SGHDN, CDR2 FVKESK. Trimming took 4 bases from V and 0 from J, leaving 9 bases between them. CDR3 size: 14 residues. Here the CDR3 reads CASSLNYNQETQYF. CDR3 sequence (DNA): TGTGCCAGCAGCCTAAATTACAACCAAGAGACCCAGTACTTC.

With regard to this clone: This sample includes further DNA sequences coding for the same CDR3. The chain joins TRBV5-1 to TRBJ2-1; 12 nucleotides match TRBD2. The CDR3 has 15 residues. Germline V gene lookup returns CDR1 SGHRS and CDR2 YFSETQ. The V segment lost 4 bases and the J segment 3 bases; nucleotides outside the gene matches: 2. The CDR3 here is CASSPTSGSYNEQFF. The CDR3 DNA follows: TGCGCCAGCAGCCCGACTAGCGGGAGCTACAATGAGCAGTTCTTC. The full variable domain, rest sourced from reference TRBV5-1 and TRBJ2-1, is KAGVTQTPRYLIKTRGQQVTLSCSPISGHRSVSWYQQTPGQGLQFLFEYFSETQRNKGNFPGRFSGRQFSNSRSEMNVSTLELGDSALYLCASSPTSGSYNEQFFGPGTRLTVL.

The V call is TRBV7-6, the J call TRBJ2-1; D possibly uses TRBD1 or TRBD2 (5 bases each). V lost 4 bases to trimming and J lost 6 bases, with 16 bases between them. Germline CDR1 is SGHVS and CDR2 is FNYEAQ. CDR3 length: 15 amino acids. The CDR3 DNA reads as TGTGCCAGCAGCTCGCCGACTGGGACCGGCAATGAGCAGTTCTTC. Its translation is CASSSPTGTGNEQFF.

This clone was seen a single time. The CDR3 DNA follows: TGTGCCAGCTCAACCGGGACAGGGTGGACGAACACCGGGGAGCTGTTTTTT. Translating it yields CASSTGTGWTNTGELFF. The J gene is TRBJ2-2, the V gene TRBV18, with 9 bases lining up with TRBD1. With V trimmed by 5 bases and J by 0 bases, 7 bases remained unmatched. This CDR3 comprises 17 residues. From germline, CDR1 is KGHSH and CDR2 LQKENI. Full variable domain (outside the CDR3, taken from reference TRBV18 and TRBJ2-2): NAGVMQNPRHLVRRRGQEARLRCSPMKGHSHVYWYRQLPEEGLKFMVYLQKENIIDESGMPKERFSAEFPKEGPSILRIQQVVRGDSAAYFCASSTGTGWTNTGELFFGEGSRLTVL.

This clone is a singleton in its sample. The J gene is TRBJ2-2, the V gene TRBV4-1; D not resolved. Per germline, CDR1 MGHRA and CDR2 YSYEKL. V was shortened by 7 bases and J by 8 bases, with 8 bases between the two germline ends. The CDR3 totals 11 residues. The CDR3 here is CASTTRGELFF. The CDR3 DNA reads as TGCGCCAGCACCACAAGGGGGGAGCTGTTTTTT.

The J gene is TRBJ2-7, the V gene TRBV29-1, with 9 bases lining up with TRBD1. CDR1 is SQVTM and CDR2 is ANQGSEA in the germline V gene. The V gene end was trimmed by 6 bases and the J gene end by 0 bases; junction bases not matched to a gene: 3. The CDR3 totals 13 residues. The CDR3 protein is CSVKQGASYEQYF. In DNA, the CDR3 is TGCAGCGTGAAACAGGGGGCCTCCTACGAGCAGTACTTC.

J is TRBJ1-5 and V is TRBV4-2; TRBD1 matches at 7 bases. V shed 4 bases, J shed 4 bases, and the junction held 7 bases outside the gene matches. This CDR3 region has 15 residues. Germline CDR1 and CDR2: LGHNA and YNFKEQ. The chain's CDR3 is CASSPHRDSNQPQHF. The DNA for the CDR3 is TGTGCCAGCAGCCCCCACCGGGACAGTAATCAGCCCCAGCATTTT.

This clone appeared once. The same CDR3 also results from other DNA sequences found in this sample. The chain links TRBV29-1 to TRBJ1-2; no clear D. Trimming cost V 1 base and J 0 bases, with 0 bases left between them. CDR3 length: 11 residues. Germline V lookup: CDR1 SQVTM, CDR2 ANQGSEA. The CDR3 region has the DNA TGCAGCGTTGAAGCTAACTATGGCTACACCTTC. Translating it yields CSVEANYGYTF.